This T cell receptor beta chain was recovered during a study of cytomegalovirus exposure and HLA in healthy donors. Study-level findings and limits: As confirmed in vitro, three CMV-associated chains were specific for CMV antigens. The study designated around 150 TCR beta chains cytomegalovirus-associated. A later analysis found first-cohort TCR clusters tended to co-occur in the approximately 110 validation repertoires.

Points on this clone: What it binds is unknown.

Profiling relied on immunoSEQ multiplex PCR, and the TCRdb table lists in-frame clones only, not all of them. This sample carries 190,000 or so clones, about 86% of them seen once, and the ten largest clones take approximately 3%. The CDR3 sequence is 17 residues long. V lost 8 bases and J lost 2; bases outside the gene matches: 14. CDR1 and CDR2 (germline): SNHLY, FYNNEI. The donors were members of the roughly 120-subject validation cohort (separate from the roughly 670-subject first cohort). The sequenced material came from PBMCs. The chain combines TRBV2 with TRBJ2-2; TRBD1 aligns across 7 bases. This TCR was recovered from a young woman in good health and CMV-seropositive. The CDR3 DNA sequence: TGTGCCAGCGGATCGTATGAAATAGGGGGCAACACCGGGGAGCTGTTTTTT. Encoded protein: CASGSYEIGGNTGELFF.